What follows describes a single T cell receptor beta chain. The data stem from a study of cytomegalovirus exposure and HLA in healthy donors. Germline V gene sequence: CDR1 SQVTM, CDR2 ANQGSEA. This CDR3 is built from 15 residues. Trimming removed 4 bases at V and 1 base at J, with 14 bases between. PCR involved 60 Vbeta and 13 Jbeta primers. Some clones are missing from TCRdb's copy, which holds only in-frame ones; the method was immunoSEQ multiplex PCR. The table has some 130,000 clones, around 81% seen once. Sequenced material: PBMCs. This TCR was recovered from a man aged 18 to 35 in good health and CMV-seronegative. The chain has TRBV29-1 and TRBJ2-1; maybe TRBD1 (5 bases). The CDR3 nucleotides are TGCAGCGTTGCTTCTTCGTACAGGTCCTACAATGAGCAGTTCTTC. It is translated as CSVASSYRSYNEQFF.